These 22 T cell receptor beta chains were sequenced from one sample in a study of T cells in Graves' hyperthyroidism and ophthalmopathy. RNA transcripts were the template for amplifying TCR beta CDR3 regions. The HTBI primer set served for first-round RT-PCR of the TCR CDR3. TCRdb fed the multiplex PCR reads into MiXCR, producing one record per CDR3 protein. The sample contains 500,000 to 550,000 distinct CDR3 sequences, around 20% of which appear only once. Sample: blood. These receptors were obtained from a man aged 18-30 years with Graves' hyperthyroidism.

This clonotype was observed many times. The V call is TRBV6-1, the J call TRBJ2-2, with D perhaps assigned TRBD1 or TRBD2 (5 bases each). Germline CDR1 MNHNS, CDR2 SASEGT. V lost 8 bases to trimming and J lost 1 base, with 14 bases between them. This CDR3 has 15 residues. The CDR3 loop is CASRSGTENTGELFF. CDR3 in DNA: TGTGCCAGCCGCTCCGGGACGGAGAACACCGGGGAGCTGTTTTTT.

This clonotype was detected ten times or more. The chain joins TRBV11-2 to TRBJ2-5; D not certain. Trimming took 1 base from V and 2 from J, leaving 11 bases between them. This CDR3 region has 15 residues. CDR1 and CDR2 from the germline V gene are SGHAT and FQNNGV. CDR3 coding DNA: TGTGCCAGCAGCTTAGTTGGCCAGGAACAAGAGACCCAGTACTTC. This sequence encodes CASSLVGQEQETQYF.

The CDR3 nucleotides are TGTGCCAGCAGTTATACAGGAACCAAAGAGACCCAGTACTTC. Translated: CASSYTGTKETQYF. This rearrangement joins TRBV12-3 or TRBV12-4 to TRBJ2-5; possible D gene TRBD1, 5 bases. The length of the CDR3 is 14 residues. V lost 4 bases and J 3 bases, leaving 12 bases between the germline ends.

This clonotype was found many times. The chain has TRBV7-9 and TRBJ1-5; a weak D match, TRBD1 (5 bases). Per the germline V gene, CDR1 is SEHNR and CDR2 is FQNEAQ (reference sequence). The CDR3 contains 13 residues. Trimming took off 2 bases at V and 7 bases at J, with 9 bases between the two ends. CDR3 residues: CASSLREGQPQHF. Here the CDR3 DNA reads TGTGCCAGCAGCTTACGGGAGGGGCAGCCCCAGCATTTT. Based on the CDR3 plus reference TRBV7-9 and TRBJ1-5, the full variable domain is DTGVSQNPRHKITKRGQNVTFRCDPISEHNRLYWYRQTLGQGPEFLTYFQNEAQLEKSRLLSDRFSAERPKGSFSTLEIQRTEQGDSAMYLCASSLREGQPQHFGDGTRLSIL.

On this clonotype itself: Because it lacks the conserved phenylalanine or tryptophan at the end, this CDR3 is likely a read error. This chain connects TRBV28 to TRBJ2-2; tentatively, D is TRBD1 (5 bases). CDR1 MDHEN and CDR2 SYDVKM come from the germline V gene. This CDR3 has 14 amino acids. The germline V and J ends were trimmed by 6 bases and 0 bases, with 8 bases remaining between them. The CDR3 protein is CASSLGANTGELFV. CDR3 nucleotides: TGTGCCAGCAGCTTAGGGGCGAACACCGGGGAGCTGTTTGTT.

This clonotype has a count of ten or more. The chain carries TRBV24-1 and TRBJ1-1, with D perhaps TRBD1 (6 bases). The V gene's germline CDR1 is KGHDR and CDR2 SFDVKD. V gave up 7 bases and J gave up 2 bases, with 16 bases separating them. The CDR3 is 15 residues long. CDR3 DNA: TGTGCCACCAGGGCGAGCGGACAGCGAAACACTGAAGCTTTCTTT. It specifies CATRASGQRNTEAFF.

Ten or more counts support this clonotype. The rearrangement links TRBV6-1 to TRBJ1-2, with TRBD1 matching 8 bases. Per the germline V gene, CDR1 is MNHNS and CDR2 is SASEGT. V shed 2 bases, J shed 5 bases, and the junction held 19 bases outside the gene matches. The CDR3 length is 19 residues. The CDR3 DNA reads TGTGCCAGCAGTGAACCCAGGGGTGGGACAGGAGGATCACGGTATGGCTACACCTTC. Its translation: CASSEPRGGTGGSRYGYTF.

This clonotype was detected many times. The chain couples TRBV12-3 or TRBV12-4 to TRBJ1-5; D is unresolved. V dropped 3 bases and J dropped 8 bases, with 11 bases sitting between them. The CDR3 is 13 residues long. Here the CDR3 DNA reads TGTGCCAGCAGTTTGGGCCCTTCGGAGCCCCAGCATTTT. Translated, it gives CASSLGPSEPQHF.

This clonotype was detected ten times or more. The chain combines TRBV12-3 or TRBV12-4 with TRBJ1-5; 7 bases agree with TRBD1. Germline trimming cut 3 bases from V and 1 base from J; bases unmatched to any gene: 3. This CDR3 spans 15 amino acids. The CDR3 nucleotides are TGTGCCAGCAGTTTTCAGGGGGACAGCAATCAGCCCCAGCATTTT. Amino acids: CASSFQGDSNQPQHF.

This clonotype was detected ten times or more. This rearrangement joins TRBV6-5 to TRBJ1-1; possibly TRBD1 for D (6 bases). Trimming left V 5 bases short and J 4 bases short, with 11 bases between. CDR3 length: 13 residues. CDR1 and CDR2 (germline): MNHEY, SVGAGI. CDR3 loop: CASSHGQSTEAFF. The CDR3, as DNA: TGTGCCAGCAGTCACGGACAGTCCACTGAAGCTTTCTTT.

This clonotype was detected ten times or more. The V gene is TRBV20-1, the J gene TRBJ1-1, with a possible D match to TRBD1 (5 bases). Germline V gives CDR1 DFQATT, CDR2 SNEGSKA (reference sequence). V gave up 2 bases and J gave up 5 bases, with 18 bases separating them. The CDR3 has 15 residues. The CDR3 coding sequence is TGCAGTGCTAGAAGGATGGGGCAGGGACCGACTGAAGCTTTCTTT. Encoded protein: CSARRMGQGPTEAFF.

This clonotype came up many times. This chain connects TRBV6-5 to TRBJ2-7; a weak D match, TRBD2 (7 bases). The germline V gene has CDR1 MNHEY and CDR2 SVGAGI. The CDR3 consists of 12 residues. V lost 8 bases, J lost 3 bases, and 11 bases lay in between. This CDR3 is CASGGDNYEQYF. The DNA of the CDR3 is TGTGCCAGCGGGGGGGACAACTACGAGCAGTACTTC.

There are many counts of this clonotype. The CDR3 DNA reads as TGTGCCAGCAGTTACGGGTCGACAGGGTTAGGCTATGGCTACACCTTC. It specifies CASSYGSTGLGYGYTF. V gene TRBV6-5 combines with J gene TRBJ1-2; TRBD1 matches at 7 bases. The CDR3 loop spans 16 amino acids. Germline CDR1 MNHEY, CDR2 SVGAGI. Trimming took 2 bases from V and 4 from J; bases not matched to a gene: 10.

In its sample, this clonotype was seen many times. The V call is TRBV7-8, the J call TRBJ2-3; D gene uncertain. The CDR3 covers 12 residues. Trimming took 6 bases from V and 2 from J, leaving 6 bases between them. The germline CDR1 and CDR2 sequences are SGHVS and FQNEAQ. The CDR3 bases are TGTGCCAGCAGTCCTACCACAGATACGCAGTATTTT. This encodes CASSPTTDTQYF.

The rearrangement links TRBV5-1 to TRBJ1-1; 7 nucleotides match TRBD1. The CDR3 extends over 14 amino acids. V shed 0 bases, J shed 8 bases, and the junction held 7 bases outside the gene matches. The germline V gene encodes CDR1 SGHRS and CDR2 YFSETQ. In DNA, the CDR3 is TGCGCCAGCAGCTTGGCCCTAGAGGGGGCGGAAGCTTTCTTT. Encoded protein: CASSLALEGAEAFF.

This clonotype was seen more than once but under ten times. The rearrangement links TRBV11-2 to TRBJ1-1, with D perhaps matching TRBD1 (5 bases). Germline CDR1 and CDR2: SGHAT and FQNNGV. CDR3 size: 16 residues. The V gene lost 2 bases and the J gene lost 3 bases, with 16 bases spanning the gap. The CDR3 here is CASSLLTVRVDTEAFF. DNA of the CDR3: TGTGCCAGCAGCTTATTGACAGTGAGAGTAGACACTGAAGCTTTCTTT.

A single count supports this clonotype. The chain carries TRBV15 and TRBJ2-7, with D perhaps matching TRBD1 or TRBD2 (6 bases each). From germline, CDR1 is LNHNV and CDR2 YYDKDF (reference sequence). The CDR3 consists of 15 residues. V was shortened by 1 base and J by 4 bases, with 14 bases between the two germline ends. The CDR3 protein is CATSRVHGGVYEQYF. CDR3 coding DNA: TGTGCCACCAGCAGAGTTCACGGGGGCGTGTACGAGCAGTACTTC. The whole variable domain, filled in from reference TRBV15 and TRBJ2-7, reads DAMVIQNPRYQVTQFGKPVTLSCSQTLNHNVMYWYQQKSSQAPKLLFHYYDKDFNNEADTPDNFQSRRPNTSFCFLDIRSPGLGDTAMYLCATSRVHGGVYEQYFGPGTRLTVT.

This clonotype was observed a handful of times. The chain employs TRBV5-8 and TRBJ1-2, with D unclear. This CDR3 contains 15 residues. The V end lost 0 bases, the J end lost 4 bases, and 13 bases lay between the germline ends. Germline lookup yields CDR1 SGHTS and CDR2 YDEGEE. CDR3 sequence: CASSLGSLDPYGYTF. CDR3 DNA sequence: TGTGCCAGCAGCTTGGGTAGTCTGGATCCCTATGGCTACACCTTC.

The V gene is TRBV6-1, the J gene TRBJ1-3; D is possibly TRBD1 (5 bases). Trimming pared 4 bases from V and 7 bases from J, leaving 17 bases between. This CDR3 is 15 amino acids long. CDR1 is MNHNS, CDR2 SASEGT, per germline. The CDR3 DNA reads as TGTGCCAGCAGTGCCCGAGGGCGGGGCAGGAACACCATATATTTT. Its protein is CASSARGRGRNTIYF.

This clonotype was seen many times. The V call is TRBV28, the J call TRBJ2-7; D possibly uses TRBD1 or TRBD2 (6 bases each). Looked up from germline, CDR1 is MDHEN and CDR2 is SYDVKM. Trimming cost V 2 bases and J 3 bases, with 11 bases left between them. The CDR3 is made up of 14 amino acids. CDR3 protein: CASSLRGAGYEQYF. CDR3 bases: TGTGCCAGCAGTTTAAGGGGGGCGGGCTACGAGCAGTACTTC.

This clonotype was detected many times. J is TRBJ1-1 and V is TRBV6-1; possibly TRBD1 for D (5 bases). The CDR3 covers 13 residues. Per the germline V gene, CDR1 is MNHNS and CDR2 is SASEGT. The V end lost 1 base, the J end lost 5 bases, and 8 bases lay between the germline ends. CDR3 region: CASSEVGETEAFF. The CDR3 region has the DNA TGTGCCAGCAGTGAAGTAGGGGAAACTGAAGCTTTCTTT.

This clonotype was found a few times. This chain uses TRBV4-1 with TRBJ1-5; the D gene is possibly TRBD1 (5 bases). CDR1 and CDR2 (germline): MGHRA, YSYEKL. Trimming took 3 bases from V and 6 from J, leaving 9 bases between them. The CDR3 runs to 13 residues. The CDR3 sequence is CASSHDTGQPQHF. The CDR3 DNA is TGCGCCAGCAGCCACGACACAGGTCAGCCCCAGCATTTT.